This is a list of T cell receptor beta chains from one sample in a study of long-term antiretroviral therapy in people with HIV. Measured with immunoSEQ multiplex PCR; TCRdb has only the in-frame clones, and not every one. The table includes 18,000 or so clones, roughly 73% detected once. The source was unsorted PBMCs, collected at the start of antiretroviral therapy, before treatment. The receptors derive from a middle-aged woman with HIV. The CDR3 runs from the conserved cysteine through the conserved F or W. A D gene is named only where the DNA matches it firmly. Rows may omit the clone size; those that give it use once, few, many or a size class.

J | V | D | size | DNA | CDR3
TRBJ2-7 | TRBV2 | TRBD2 | . | TGTGCCACCGCTCGGAGGCTAGCGGGGGGATACGAGCAGTACTTC | CATARRLAGGYEQYF
TRBJ2-7 | TRBV6-5 | . | . | TGTGCCACCATCGACAGGAACTTCTACGAGCAGTACTTC | CATIDRNFYEQYF
TRBJ2-7 | TRBV7-3 | . | few | TGTGCCAGCAGCCCGCAACAGGGATCCTACGAGCAGTACTTC | CASSPQQGSYEQYF
TRBJ2-7 | TRBV5-1 | TRBD2 | few | TGCGCCAGCAGACTGGGACTAGCGGCCGACGAGCAGTACTTC | CASRLGLAADEQYF
TRBJ1-2 | TRBV4-3 | TRBD1 | few | TGCGCCAGCAGCCAATCTACAGGGGGAAACTATGGCTACACCTTC | CASSQSTGGNYGYTF
TRBJ1-1 | TRBV10-2 | . | . | TGCGCCAGCAGTGGGACTGAAGCTTTCTTT | CASSGTEAFF
TRBJ1-5 | TRBV19 | TRBD1 | . | TGTGCCAGTAGTGTCGGGGGACAGGGGGCCTGGATAGGAAATCAGCCCCAGCATTTT | CASSVGGQGAWIGNQPQHF
TRBJ2-7 | TRBV11-2 | TRBD1 | once | TGTGCCAGCAGCGCACGGGACAGGTTCTACGAGCAGTACTTC | CASSARDRFYEQYF
TRBJ2-3 | TRBV4-1 | . | . | TGCGCCAGCAGCCAAGAGCCGGGCAGGGGTAGCACAGATACGCAGTATTTT | CASSQEPGRGSTDTQYF
TRBJ2-1 | TRBV7-2 | . | once | TGTGCCAGCAGCCCCTCCGCACCAGTAGGGCACAATGAGCAGTTCTTC | CASSPSAPVGHNEQFF
TRBJ2-2 | TRBV7-2 | . | . | TGTGCCAGCAGAGGAGGGACGAACACCGGGGAGCTGTTTTTT | CASRGGTNTGELFF
TRBJ2-5 | TRBV18 | . | . | TGTGCCAGCTCCGACACCGGGGAGACCCAGTACTTC | CASSDTGETQYF